What follows describes a single T cell receptor (beta chain). Its antigen is not yet known. Per-base quality was not reported, and no clone a single base away is much larger than it. In the paper's terms, the time point label means: baseline before first vaccination. Samples from vaccinated people were obtained from the UK trials COV001 and COV002, which included a single-blind randomized controlled phase 2/3 trial of AZD1222 (ChAdOx1 nCoV-19) in healthy adults. Trial participant PBMC samples were collected at day 0 and day 28 after the second dose for TCRbeta chain sequencing. These data originate in a study of T cell responses to AZD1222 COVID-19 vaccine (dated by TCRdb to the early 2020s). About the study as a whole: AZD1222 recipients whose second dose came at about 4 weeks and those whose second dose came at about 12 weeks were combined into one group, since spike-specific TCR depth and breadth did not differ between the two schedules. TCR sequencing covered fewer than 250 trial participants: 207 given two doses of AZD1222 and around 25 given two doses of MenACWY control vaccine. Trial participants were enrolled by age into subgroups of 18-55, 56-69 and 70-plus years, and around 150, 28 and 57 TCR-sequenced participants, respectively, were included in these subgroups. Here is what the overall study found, with its caveats: In the small 56-69-year group, the increase in depth fell short of significance, most likely because of low power. Conclusions about previously exposed vaccinees are limited, since just a handful of AZD1222 recipients were seropositive for SARS-CoV-2 at baseline. Reportedly, almost half of the unique spike-specific TCRs recognized epitopes lying outside the regions that are mutated in the B.1.351 and B.1.1.7 variants. Participants were mostly white British, with more females than males. The authors suggested clonal diversity may have been underestimated. Because no samples from the day 14 peak response were available, repertoires could be characterized only after the peak T cell response. CD4 TCRs associated with the vaccine covered the entire spike protein, and the dominant responses were in regions 160-218 and 743-854. After two AZD1222 doses, both the breadth and the depth of spike-specific TCRs were significantly higher than at day 0 and than in MenACWY recipients.

CDR1 and CDR2 are drawn from the germline V gene: SGHTS, YDEGEE. Trimming removed 2 bases from V and 7 bases from J; the gene matches leave 3 bases unexplained. The CDR3 numbers 14 residues from cysteine through phenylalanine. Only the CDR3 DNA stays, 42 bases, in frame from base 1. The CDR3 regions of human TCRbeta chains were analyzed by immunosequencing. On the study's bioinformatics: TCRs in the repertoires were compared against a reference library of SARS-CoV-2-specific TCRs that had been generated with the MIRA antigen-specificity platform. Breadth was defined as the fraction of unique TCRs that were SARS-CoV-2-associated. Depth was defined as the fraction of total T cells that were SARS-CoV-2-associated. Using the MIRA data, each spike-specific TCR was mapped to the spike region that the TCR reacts to and placed in a CD4 or CD8 class. Log10-transformed breadth and depth values were compared by one-way ANOVA with Sidak's multiple comparisons tests. TCRdb stores this immuneACCESS table with in-frame sequences only. Part of the clones is absent; in the studies checked, under half of the shortfall reflects unresolved V genes, and no reason is known for the rest. The D gene and trimming were derived from the DNA, and the V and J assignments and clone size from that table. Recorded for this sample are about 86,000 clones; 78% of them occurred a single time. Roughly 20% of the sample lies in the top ten.

The chain couples TRBV5-8 to TRBJ2-1; 10 of the junction bases match TRBD1. Specimen: peripheral blood, collected on day 0 of AZD1222 vaccination. This TCR was sampled from an adult in good health. The nucleotide sequence reads as follows: TGTGCCAGCAGCTTTGACAGGGGGCAGAATGAGCAGTTCTTC. This yields the protein CASSFDRGQNEQFF.